This record concerns one TCR beta chain sequence. Its specificity is not known. This entry belongs to a study of shared clonotypes between healthy human individuals. Overall study results and limits: Limited genetic and exposure-history diversity came from having few donors.

Libraries were prepared by immunoSEQ multiplex PCR; TCRdb keeps only in-frame clonotypes and omits some of them. The sample records 450,000 to 500,000 clones, approximately 82% being singletons. Between the trimmed V and J ends, which lost 7 bases and 4 bases, there was a span of 22 bases. Germline V gene lookup returns CDR1 SNHLY and CDR2 FYNNEI. This CDR3 is built from 16 residues. V and J are TRBV2 and TRBJ1-2; the D gene is possibly TRBD1 (6 bases). Sequencing used PBMCs. The sequence derives from a woman aged 40-49 years in good health. Some clones in this sample may be carry-over from other donors' samples. The CDR3 DNA reads TGTGCCAGCATAGGGTTCAGGGGTTCCCGGCGCTATGGCTACACCTTC. Protein sequence: CASIGFRGSRRYGYTF.